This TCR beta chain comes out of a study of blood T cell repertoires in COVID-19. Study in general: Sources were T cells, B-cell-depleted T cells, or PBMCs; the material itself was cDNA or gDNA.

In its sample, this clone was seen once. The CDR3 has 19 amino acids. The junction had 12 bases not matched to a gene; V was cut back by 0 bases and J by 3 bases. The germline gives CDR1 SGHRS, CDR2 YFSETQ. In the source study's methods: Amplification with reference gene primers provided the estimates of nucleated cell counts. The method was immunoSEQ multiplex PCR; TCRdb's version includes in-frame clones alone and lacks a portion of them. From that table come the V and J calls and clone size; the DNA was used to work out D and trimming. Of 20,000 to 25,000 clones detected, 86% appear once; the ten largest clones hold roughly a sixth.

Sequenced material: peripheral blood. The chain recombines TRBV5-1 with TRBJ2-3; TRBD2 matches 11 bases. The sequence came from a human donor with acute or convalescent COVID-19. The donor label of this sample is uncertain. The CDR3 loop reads CASSLASATSGSWTDTQYF. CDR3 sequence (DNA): TGCGCCAGCAGCTTGGCCTCCGCCACTAGCGGGAGTTGGACAGATACGCAGTATTTT.